This T cell receptor beta chain was found in a study of shared clonotypes between healthy human individuals. Per germline, CDR1 SGDLS and CDR2 YYNGEE. V shed 3 bases, J shed 5 bases, and the junction held 11 bases outside the gene matches. The CDR3 length is 16 residues. CD45RO-negative, CCR7-positively selected cells formed the naive CD8 fraction, excluding terminally differentiated effector memory CD45RA+ cells. Every immunoSEQ plate was one replicate of a subset's evenly spread DNA. TCRdb keeps only in-frame clones here, not all; method: immunoSEQ multiplex PCR. Of under 600,000 clones detected, about 98% appear once; the ten largest clones hold 0.3% to 0.35%. About this clone itself: The antigen is not known.

Overall study results and limits: Clonotypes that were shared across a handful of donors made up 4% to 6% of naive CD4 clonotypes. Non-shared clonotypes were found to have lower generation probabilities than the clonotypes that were shared by all four of the sorted-subset donors. Relative to memory subsets, naive subsets generally showed larger estimated richness.

The TCR comes from a man between 25 and 39 years old in good health. The chain combines TRBV9 with TRBJ2-1, with 7 bases aligning to TRBD2. The sample comprised naive CD8+ T cells sorted from blood. The CDR3 coding sequence is TGTGCCAGCAGCGACCGACTGCCCCGGGGGGACAATGAGCAGTTCTTC. It yields the protein CASSDRLPRGDNEQFF.